Below, 13 T cell receptor beta chains from the same sample are listed, as sequenced in a study of OX40 agonist ivuxolimab in advanced cancers. Some clones are missing from TCRdb's copy, which holds only in-frame ones; the method was immunoSEQ multiplex PCR. The sample has roughly 30,000 clones; 84% are singletons. The sequencing here drew on CD4+ or CD8+ T cells sorted from blood, taken in a trial of the OX40 agonist ivuxolimab. These TCRs come from an adult with an advanced solid tumor such as melanoma, head and neck, liver or kidney cancer.

The genes are TRBV28 and TRBJ2-2; 10 bases are shared with TRBD1. The CDR3 loop spans 15 amino acids. V was pared by 5 bases and J by 7 bases, with 7 bases of the junction left unmatched. Germline V gene data show CDR1 as MDHEN and CDR2 as SYDVKM. The CDR3 protein is CASSPPGQGFGELFF. CDR3 nucleotides: TGTGCCAGCAGTCCACCGGGACAGGGGTTCGGGGAGCTGTTTTTT.

This chain joins TRBV9 and TRBJ2-1; 8 positions agree with TRBD2. The V gene's germline CDR1 is SGDLS and CDR2 YYNGEE. The CDR3 length is 16 residues. J lost 6 bases, V lost 4 bases, and 12 bases had no gene match. CDR3 residues: CASSSWSGSVGNEQFF. The DNA of the CDR3 is TGTGCCAGCAGCTCCTGGAGCGGGAGTGTCGGCAATGAGCAGTTCTTC.

This clone was detected once. The V and J genes are TRBV12-5 and TRBJ2-7, with D unclear. This CDR3 spans 12 amino acids. Trimming took off 3 bases at V and 7 bases at J, with 10 bases between the two ends. Germline CDR1 reads LGHNT; CDR2 reads FRNRAP. In DNA, the CDR3 is TGTGCTAGTGGTTTTGGCTTTCGGGAGCAGTACTTC. It is translated as CASGFGFREQYF. Based on the CDR3 plus reference TRBV12-5 and TRBJ2-7, the full variable domain is DARVTQTPRHKVTEMGQEVTMRCQPILGHNTVFWYRQTMMQGLELLAYFRNRAPLDDSGMPKDRFSAEMPDATLATLKIQPSEPRDSAVYFCASGFGFREQYFGPGTRLTVT.

The chain has TRBV6-6 and TRBJ1-2, with a weak D call TRBD1 (5 bases). The CDR3 has 14 residues. The germline V gene has CDR1 MNHNY and CDR2 SVGAGI (reference sequence). Trimming cost V 5 bases and J 7 bases, with 17 bases left between them. CDR3 loop: CASSGSGTDVGYTF. The CDR3 nucleotides are TGTGCCAGCAGTGGATCCGGGACGGACGTTGGCTACACCTTC.

The chain carries TRBV2 and TRBJ2-1; maybe TRBD1 (6 bases). This CDR3 is built from 16 residues. The germline V gene has CDR1 SNHLY and CDR2 FYNNEI. V lost 6 bases to trimming and J lost 0 bases, with 15 bases between them. This CDR3 reads CASRSPGTPSYNEQFF. The DNA of the CDR3 is TGTGCCAGCAGATCTCCCGGGACACCCTCCTACAATGAGCAGTTCTTC.

The chain is built from TRBV7-9 and TRBJ2-1, with D perhaps given as TRBD1 or TRBD2 (5 bases each). The CDR3 runs to 11 residues. CDR1 is SEHNR, CDR2 FQNEAQ, per germline (reference sequence). The V and J ends lost 3 bases and 15 bases respectively, with 12 bases between them. DNA for the CDR3: TGTGCCAGCAGCTTGGGGGAGAAAGGGTTCTTC. This codes for CASSLGEKGFF. The full variable domain, completed using reference TRBV7-9 and TRBJ2-1, is DTGVSQNPRHKITKRGQNVTFRCDPISEHNRLYWYRQTLGQGPEFLTYFQNEAQLEKSRLLSDRFSAERPKGSFSTLEIQRTEQGDSAMYLCASSLGEKGFFGPGTRLTVL.

In its sample, this clone was seen once. J is TRBJ2-1 and V is TRBV27, with a tentative D call TRBD1 (6 bases). The CDR3 spans 12 residues. The germline V gene has CDR1 MNHEY and CDR2 SMNVEV (reference sequence). The V end was cut by 4 bases, the J end by 7 bases, with 8 bases between. CDR3 residues: CASSSQGNEQFF. CDR3 nucleotides: TGTGCCAGCAGTTCTCAGGGGAATGAGCAGTTCTTC.

In this sample, this clone turned up once. This chain connects TRBV27 to TRBJ1-1, with D uncertain. The V and J ends lost 3 bases and 3 bases respectively, with 8 bases between them. Germline V gene data show CDR1 as MNHEY and CDR2 as SMNVEV (reference sequence). The CDR3 extends over 13 amino acids. Here the CDR3 reads CASSFGGDTEAFF. The CDR3, as DNA: TGTGCCAGCAGTTTTGGCGGGGACACTGAAGCTTTCTTT.

This CDR3 is CARDRPHNEQFF. The CDR3 bases are TGTGCCCGTGACAGGCCACACAATGAGCAGTTCTTC. The V gene is TRBV30, the J gene TRBJ2-1, with D perhaps matching TRBD1 (6 bases). CDR3 length: 12 amino acids. Per germline, CDR1 GTSNPN and CDR2 SVGIG (reference sequence). Trimming took off 8 bases at V and 5 bases at J, with 13 bases between the two ends.

This chain connects TRBV10-2 to TRBJ2-2; D is unclear. This CDR3 is 11 amino acids long. Trimming pared 4 bases from V and 8 bases from J, leaving 5 bases between. Per the germline V gene, CDR1 is WSHSY and CDR2 is SAAADI. This chain's CDR3 is CASSGAGELFF. The CDR3 region has the DNA TGCGCCAGCAGTGGTGCGGGGGAGCTGTTTTTT.

The CDR3 nucleotides read TGTGCCAGCAGTTACGGGGAGACCTACGAGCAGTACTTC. Encoded protein: CASSYGETYEQYF. This chain joins TRBV6-6 and TRBJ2-7; a weak D match, TRBD2 (5 bases). The germline gives CDR1 MNHNY, CDR2 SVGAGI (reference sequence). With 2 bases removed from V and 2 bases from J, the gap between germline ends came to 7 bases. The CDR3 spans 13 residues.

This clone was seen once. The rearrangement joins TRBV4-2 to TRBJ2-1; D gene unclear. Germline V gene lookup returns CDR1 LGHNA and CDR2 YNFKEQ. Trimming took 5 bases from V and 6 from J, leaving 11 bases between them. The CDR3 runs 13 residues. The CDR3 here is CASSSAPGNEQFF. CDR3 in DNA: TGTGCCAGCAGCTCCGCCCCCGGCAATGAGCAGTTCTTC.

The chain has TRBV11-2 and TRBJ2-7; 9 bases line up with TRBD2. CDR1 SGHAT and CDR2 FQNNGV come from the germline V gene. The CDR3 length is 16 residues. The J segment lost 0 bases and the V segment lost 5 bases, leaving 8 bases of the junction unmatched. The chain's CDR3 is CASSGLAGEISYEQYF. The DNA of the CDR3 is TGTGCCAGCAGCGGGTTAGCGGGGGAAATCTCCTACGAGCAGTACTTC.